This T cell receptor (beta chain) is drawn from a study of blood T cells in healthy people across ages. Study-level results: Age showed a roughly linear inverse relationship with TCR beta diversity per million T cells.

There are 13 residues in the CDR3. The V end lost 2 bases, the J end lost 6 bases, and 11 bases lay between the germline ends. Germline values: CDR1 SGHDT, CDR2 YYEEEE. This clonotype has ten or more counts. Its cognate antigen is unknown. Per sample, no less than 5 micrograms of total RNA were extracted. A sample-barcoded 5' primer and a J-beta primer mix were used in a second PCR of roughly 7 to 11 cycles. The authors tagged each cDNA molecule using a template-switch adaptor with 12 random nucleotides. Using its own MiXCR run on the 5' RACE reads, TCRdb lists one record per CDR3 protein. The sample has about 680,000 distinct CDR3 sequences, roughly 50% seen once.

This TCR was recovered from a woman aged 55-69 years in good health. V usage is TRBV5-6 and J usage is TRBJ1-2; D may be TRBD1 (6 bases). Sequences were obtained from blood. The CDR3 nucleotides read TGTGCCAGCAGCTTAGCGTCAGGGGATGGCTACACCTTC. Amino acids: CASSLASGDGYTF.